The 29 T cell receptor beta chains below were found in one sample sequenced in a study of blood T cell repertoires in COVID-19. Assay used: immunoSEQ multiplex PCR; TCRdb lists only in-frame clones, some missing. The repertoire holds about 98,000 clones, with roughly 85% as singletons. The specimen was peripheral blood. The receptors stem from a man between 65 and 80 years old with acute or convalescent COVID-19.

This chain uses TRBV2 with TRBJ2-7; TRBD1 is a possible D gene (6 bases). Germline CDR1 is SNHLY and CDR2 is FYNNEI. V lost 5 bases and J lost 10, with 15 bases in between. This CDR3 is 12 amino acids long. For the CDR3, the DNA is TGTGCCAGCAGTTCCCCAGGGGCCCCTCAGTACGTC. Translating gives CASSSPGAPQYV.

The genes are TRBV2 and TRBJ1-5; 10 bases fit TRBD1. Germline V gives CDR1 SNHLY, CDR2 FYNNEI. V shed 5 bases, J shed 7 bases, and the junction held 5 bases outside the gene matches. The CDR3 covers 14 residues. The chain's CDR3 is CASSSGTGAQPQHF. CDR3 DNA: TGTGCCAGCAGTTCCGGGACAGGGGCACAGCCCCAGCATTTT.

The gene calls are TRBV11-3 and TRBJ2-1; 10 positions match TRBD2. CDR3 length: 14 residues. CDR1 SGHNT and CDR2 YENEEA come from the germline V gene. V was pared by 6 bases and J by 4 bases, with 3 bases of the junction left unmatched. The CDR3 protein is CASSLAGEYNEQFF. The CDR3 DNA reads TGTGCCAGCAGTCTAGCGGGGGAGTACAATGAGCAGTTCTTC. Full variable domain (rest looked up from reference TRBV11-3 and TRBJ2-1): EAGVVQSPRYKIIEKKQPVAFWCNPISGHNTLYWYLQNLGQGPELLIRYENEEAVDDSQLPKDRFSAERLKGVDSTLKIQPAELGDSAVYLCASSLAGEYNEQFFGPGTRLTVL.

The chain couples TRBV5-1 to TRBJ2-4, with D tentatively TRBD2 (6 bases). The V gene lost 4 bases and the J gene lost 7 bases, with 18 bases spanning the gap. The CDR3 extends over 15 amino acids. Per the germline V gene, CDR1 is SGHRS and CDR2 is YFSETQ. The CDR3: CASSPGGGVGNIQYF. CDR3 nucleotides: TGCGCCAGCAGCCCAGGAGGCGGGGTCGGGAACATTCAGTACTTC.

This clone was detected a few times. J is TRBJ1-1 and V is TRBV5-1; D call uncertain. This CDR3 comprises 14 residues. CDR1 is SGHRS and CDR2 is YFSETQ in the germline V gene. V lost 4 bases to trimming and J lost 1 base, with 11 bases between them. In nucleotides, the CDR3 is TGCGCCAGCAGCCCGGGGTCCGGGAACACTGAAGCTTTCTTT. As protein: CASSPGSGNTEAFF.

This chain connects TRBV7-8 to TRBJ1-3; 10 bases are shared with TRBD1. CDR3 length equals 18 residues. Germline trimming cut 5 bases from V and 3 bases from J; bases unmatched to any gene: 13. The germline gives CDR1 SGHVS, CDR2 FQNEAQ. DNA for the CDR3: TGTGCCAGCAGCCCTCCGTCTGGGACAGGGGTTTTTGGAAACACCATATATTTT. As protein: CASSPPSGTGVFGNTIYF.

V usage is TRBV12-5 and J usage is TRBJ1-5; unclear D gene. Germline CDR1 is LGHNT and CDR2 is FRNRAP. V was clipped by 6 bases and J by 4 bases, with 10 bases between them. CDR3 size: 13 residues. In DNA form, the CDR3 reads TGTGCTAGTGGATCTCACGGTAATCAGCCCCAGCATTTT. Amino acids: CASGSHGNQPQHF.

V usage is TRBV6-5 and J usage is TRBJ2-7, with D maybe TRBD2 (5 bases). Germline CDR1 and CDR2: MNHEY and SVGAGI. The CDR3 runs 16 residues. V was trimmed by 2 bases and J by 4 bases, leaving 18 bases between them. The CDR3 here is CASSYPILEESYEQYV. The CDR3 DNA reads as TGTGCCAGCAGTTACCCCATTCTGGAGGAGTCTTACGAGCAGTACGTC.

This clone was recorded once. This sequence joins TRBV5-1 and TRBJ2-5, with a weak D call TRBD1 (5 bases). The CDR3 sequence is 15 residues long. V shed 4 bases and J shed 1 base, with 14 bases lying between them. Germline V gene lookup returns CDR1 SGHRS and CDR2 YFSETQ. The CDR3 sequence: CASSPRRAVQETQYF. In DNA, the CDR3 is TGCGCCAGCAGCCCACGCAGGGCGGTCCAAGAGACCCAGTACTTC.

V and J are TRBV5-5 and TRBJ2-5; 7 bases align to TRBD1. The CDR3 length is 13 residues. CDR1 and CDR2 (germline): SGHKS, YYEKEE (reference sequence). Trimming took 2 bases from V and 3 from J; bases not matched to a gene: 1. The CDR3 DNA is TGTGCCAGCAGCTTTGGGACAGAAGAGACCCAGTACTTC. It specifies CASSFGTEETQYF. The variable domain in full, completed from reference TRBV5-5 and TRBJ2-5, reads DAGVTQSPTHLIKTRGQQVTLRCSPISGHKSVSWYQQVLGQGPQFIFQYYEKEERGRGNFPDRFSARQFPNYSSELNVNALLLGDSALYLCASSFGTEETQYFGPGTRLLVL.

The gene calls are TRBV5-1 and TRBJ1-5, with a possible D match to TRBD1 (5 bases). The V gene lost 1 base and the J gene lost 4 bases, with 12 bases spanning the gap. Germline CDR1 reads SGHRS; CDR2 reads YFSETQ. The CDR3 has 15 residues. CDR3 sequence reads: CASSLSAGSNQPQHF. The CDR3 nucleotides read TGCGCCAGCAGCTTGTCGGCAGGGTCAAATCAGCCCCAGCATTTT. Full variable domain (missing parts from reference TRBV5-1 and TRBJ1-5): KAGVTQTPRYLIKTRGQQVTLSCSPISGHRSVSWYQQTPGQGLQFLFEYFSETQRNKGNFPGRFSGRQFSNSRSEMNVSTLELGDSALYLCASSLSAGSNQPQHFGDGTRLSIL.

The chain combines TRBV27 with TRBJ2-1; 9 bases align to TRBD1. Germline loops: CDR1 MNHEY, CDR2 SMNVEV (reference sequence). The CDR3 runs to 16 residues. V shed 5 bases and J 4 bases; nucleotides not matched to a gene: 9. DNA of the CDR3: TGTGCCAGCAGTACCCGGACCGGGACAGGGTACAATGAGCAGTTCTTC. This gives the protein CASSTRTGTGYNEQFF.

The chain combines TRBV6-5 with TRBJ2-7, with D possibly TRBD2 on 5 matching bases. The CDR3 consists of 12 residues. Trimming took off 6 bases at V and 6 bases at J, with 12 bases between the two ends. The germline gives CDR1 MNHEY, CDR2 SVGAGI. The CDR3 coding sequence is TGTGCCAGCAGCCTGTACCGGGGCGAGCAGTACGTC. This gives the protein CASSLYRGEQYV.

The rearrangement uses TRBV11-3 and TRBJ2-2, with D uncertain. Trimming took off 1 base at V and 6 bases at J, with 6 bases between the two ends. The CDR3 has 13 amino acids. The germline V gene has CDR1 SGHNT and CDR2 YENEEA. In nucleotides, the CDR3 is TGTGCCAGCAGCTTAGTATGGCCCGGGGAGCTGTTTTTT. Translating it yields CASSLVWPGELFF.

This clone has only one observation. V and J are TRBV19 and TRBJ1-6; 8 positions match TRBD1. The CDR3 loop spans 16 amino acids. Trimming took 4 bases from V and 5 from J; bases not matched to a gene: 7. Germline CDR1 and CDR2: LNHDA and SQIVND (reference sequence). The CDR3 coding sequence is TGTGCCAGTAGTAAAACCCCGGGACAGGATAATTCACCCCTCCACTTT. Amino acids: CASSKTPGQDNSPLHF.

This rearrangement joins TRBV5-1 to TRBJ1-4, with D uncertain. Germline V gene lookup returns CDR1 SGHRS and CDR2 YFSETQ. The ends were cut back, 0 bases at V and 8 bases at J, with 8 bases in the middle. CDR3 length: 13 amino acids. The DNA of the CDR3 is TGCGCCAGCAGCTTGGGGTCAGGCGAAAAACTGTTTTTT. It codes for CASSLGSGEKLFF.

The V call is TRBV7-9, the J call TRBJ2-2, with D possibly TRBD2 on 6 matching bases. There are 18 residues in the CDR3. Germline loops: CDR1 SEHNR, CDR2 FQNEAQ (reference sequence). V was pared by 1 base and J by 2 bases, with 17 bases between. The CDR3 protein is CASSLDIERAANTGELFF. The CDR3 coding sequence is TGTGCCAGCAGCTTAGATATTGAGCGGGCGGCAAACACCGGGGAGCTGTTTTTT.

The rearrangement links TRBV4-2 to TRBJ1-1; D may be TRBD1 (6 bases). Germline V CDR1 and CDR2: LGHNA, YNFKEQ. The CDR3 is 13 residues long. Trimming removed 6 bases from V and 0 bases from J, with 8 bases in between. The CDR3 DNA reads as TGTGCCAGCAGATGGACAGTGAACACTGAAGCTTTCTTT. This gives the protein CASRWTVNTEAFF.

The V and J genes are TRBV4-1 and TRBJ1-2; the D gene is possibly TRBD1 (6 bases). CDR1 is MGHRA and CDR2 is YSYEKL in the germline V gene. The CDR3 is 15 amino acids. The ends were cut back, 0 bases at V and 4 bases at J, with 12 bases in the middle. The CDR3 DNA reads TGCGCCAGCAGCCAAGATCCGGGACATAGCTATGGCTACACCTTC. Its protein is CASSQDPGHSYGYTF.

CDR3 loop: CASSRAQGSNTGELFF. The CDR3, as DNA: TGTGCCAGCAGCCGTGCACAGGGGTCGAACACCGGGGAGCTGTTTTTT. The J gene is TRBJ2-2, the V gene TRBV3-1 (or the pseudogene TRBV3-2); TRBD1 aligns across 7 bases. Germline CDR1 reads LGHDT; CDR2 reads YNNKEL (reference sequence). V lost 4 bases, J lost 0 bases, and 5 bases stayed unmatched. This CDR3 contains 16 residues.

Here the CDR3 reads CASSVGVAKNIQYF. The CDR3 DNA reads as TGTGCCAGTAGCGTCGGGGTTGCCAAAAACATTCAGTACTTC. The V and J genes are TRBV19 and TRBJ2-4; TRBD2 is a possible D gene (5 bases). This CDR3 has 14 residues. Germline V lookup: CDR1 LNHDA, CDR2 SQIVND (reference sequence). With 6 bases removed from V and 1 base from J, the gap between germline ends came to 10 bases.

V usage is TRBV6-4 and J usage is TRBJ1-2; no clear D gene. The CDR3 contains 13 residues. V dropped 4 bases and J dropped 2 bases, with 8 bases sitting between them. In germline, CDR1 is MRHNA, CDR2 SNTAGT. CDR3 loop: CASSVNGNYGYTF. CDR3 nucleotide sequence: TGTGCCAGCAGTGTGAACGGGAACTATGGCTACACCTTC.

The genes are TRBV19 and TRBJ1-1; 10 bases line up with TRBD1. Germline V gene lookup returns CDR1 LNHDA and CDR2 SQIVND (reference sequence). CDR3 length: 17 residues. Losses at the gene ends were 6 bases for V and 0 bases for J; bases not matched to a gene: 10. CDR3 in amino acids: CASRPGTGAPVNTEAFF. In DNA, the CDR3 is TGTGCCAGTAGGCCCGGGACAGGGGCCCCGGTGAACACTGAAGCTTTCTTT.

Only one count was recorded for this clone. The genes are TRBV19 and TRBJ1-2; TRBD1 matches at 7 bases. Per germline, CDR1 LNHDA and CDR2 SQIVND (reference sequence). Trimming removed 5 bases from V and 5 bases from J; junction bases left unmatched: 8. This CDR3 has 14 amino acids. The CDR3 loop is CASSSTGFDYGYTF. In DNA form, the CDR3 reads TGTGCCAGTAGTTCGACAGGGTTCGATTATGGCTACACCTTC. Drawing the rest from reference TRBV19 and TRBJ1-2, the complete variable domain is DGGITQSPKYLFRKEGQNVTLSCEQNLNHDAMYWYRQDPGQGLRLIYYSQIVNDFQKGDIAEGYSVSREKKESFPLTVTSAQKNPTAFYLCASSSTGFDYGYTFGSGTRLTVV.

The V call is TRBV28, the J call TRBJ1-1; no clear D. The V gene lost 6 bases and the J gene lost 0 bases, with 20 bases spanning the gap. The CDR3 has 17 amino acids. Germline V gene lookup returns CDR1 MDHEN and CDR2 SYDVKM. This chain's CDR3 is CASRTGSFFGMNTEAFF. CDR3 DNA: TGTGCCAGCAGAACCGGGAGCTTCTTTGGTATGAACACTGAAGCTTTCTTT.

This chain joins TRBV28 and TRBJ2-1; TRBD2 is a possible D gene (6 bases). Between the trimmed V and J ends, which lost 7 bases and 4 bases, there was a span of 14 bases. There are 14 residues in the CDR3. Germline CDR1 and CDR2: MDHEN and SYDVKM. The CDR3 nucleotides read TGTGCCAGCACGGGGGAGGTAGGTTACAATGAGCAGTTCTTC. Encoded protein: CASTGEVGYNEQFF.

The gene calls are TRBV5-1 and TRBJ2-2; 7 bases are shared with TRBD2. The CDR3 loop spans 15 amino acids. J was trimmed by 0 bases and V by 4 bases; bases with no gene match: 3. CDR1 is SGHRS, CDR2 YFSETQ, per germline. The CDR3 DNA reads as TGCGCCAGCAGCCCCGGGACTACGAACACCGGGGAGCTGTTTTTT. Residues: CASSPGTTNTGELFF.

This chain uses TRBV6-4 with TRBJ2-1; 7 bases fit TRBD1. In germline, CDR1 is MRHNA, CDR2 SNTAGT. Trimming removed 4 bases from V and 8 bases from J; junction bases left unmatched: 8. This CDR3 contains 14 residues. The CDR3 reads CASSVETGSYEQFF. The CDR3 DNA reads as TGTGCCAGCAGTGTAGAGACAGGGTCGTATGAGCAGTTCTTC.

This chain uses TRBV19 with TRBJ2-1; perhaps TRBD1 as D (5 bases). CDR1 is LNHDA, CDR2 SQIVND, per germline (reference sequence). The V end was cut by 0 bases, the J end by 8 bases, with 11 bases between. This CDR3 has 14 amino acids. As DNA, the CDR3 is TGTGCCAGTAGTATAGAGGCAGGGTACGATGAGCAGTTCTTC. It encodes CASSIEAGYDEQFF.